These 15 T cell receptor beta chains were sequenced from one sample in a study of T cell changes during pregnancy in multiple sclerosis. Method: immunoSEQ multiplex PCR; TCRdb's copy keeps in-frame clones and lacks some. The table lists tens of thousands of clones, around 93% of them singletons. Sample: CD8+ T cells from peripheral blood mononuclear cells, taken after pregnancy. The receptors derive from a female donor with multiple sclerosis, enrolled in a pregnancy study.

This chain uses TRBV7-9 with TRBJ2-1, with D hard to call. The V gene's germline CDR1 is SEHNR and CDR2 FQNEAQ (reference sequence). The CDR3 runs 12 residues. Trimming cost V 3 bases and J 8 bases, with 8 bases left between them. The CDR3 coding sequence is TGTGCCAGCAGCTTCGGCGGCGATGAGCAGTTCTTC. Encoded protein: CASSFGGDEQFF.

This chain uses TRBV2 with TRBJ1-1; D uncertain. Trimming shortened V by 5 bases and J by 5 bases, and 21 bases separated the two germline ends. The CDR3 runs to 16 residues. CDR1 is SNHLY, CDR2 FYNNEI, per germline. The CDR3 reads CASSFRAQRRGTEAFF. The CDR3 nucleotides are TGTGCCAGCAGTTTCCGGGCCCAGCGTCGGGGAACTGAAGCTTTCTTT.

CDR3 bases: TGTGCCAGCAGCGTTGGTAGCGGTGGTTACATTCAGTACTTC. This sequence encodes CASSVGSGGYIQYF. The chain is built from TRBV9 and TRBJ2-4; maybe TRBD2 (6 bases). Trimming removed 2 bases at V and 8 bases at J, with 14 bases between. The CDR3 is 14 amino acids. From germline, CDR1 is SGDLS and CDR2 YYNGEE.

The chain carries TRBV15 and TRBJ2-1; 9 bases map to TRBD1. Germline-derived CDR1 and CDR2 are LNHNV and YYDKDF (reference sequence). CDR3 size: 13 residues. J gave up 9 bases and V 4 bases, and 4 bases lay outside the gene matches. This CDR3 reads CATSKIQGAEQFF. For the CDR3, the DNA is TGTGCCACCAGCAAAATACAGGGGGCTGAGCAGTTCTTC.

The gene calls are TRBV5-5 and TRBJ1-1; the D is unclear. The CDR3 is made up of 15 amino acids. Per germline, CDR1 SGHKS and CDR2 YYEKEE (reference sequence). Trimming took 5 bases from V and 1 from J, leaving 15 bases between them. For the CDR3, the DNA is TGTGCCAGCAGGTCTATAAGCGGGAGGAACACTGAAGCTTTCTTT. As protein: CASRSISGRNTEAFF.

J is TRBJ2-1 and V is TRBV7-3; tentative D call: TRBD1 (5 bases). From germline, CDR1 is SGHTA and CDR2 FQGTGA. V lost 5 bases and J lost 8, with 10 bases in between. The CDR3 is made up of 12 amino acids. The CDR3 here is CASSGQGDEQFF. In nucleotides, the CDR3 is TGTGCCAGCAGCGGCCAGGGCGATGAGCAGTTCTTC.

The chain has TRBV30 and TRBJ2-5, with 7 bases that match TRBD2. Per germline, CDR1 GTSNPN and CDR2 SVGIG (reference sequence). CDR3 size: 13 residues. V was pared by 5 bases and J by 5 bases, with 8 bases of the junction left unmatched. CDR3 region: CAWASGTEETQYF. As DNA, the CDR3 is TGTGCCTGGGCGAGCGGGACTGAGGAGACCCAGTACTTC.

The table lists this clone with a few counts. The chain employs TRBV27 and TRBJ2-7; the match to TRBD1 covers 9 bases. From germline, CDR1 is MNHEY and CDR2 SMNVEV (reference sequence). V shed 6 bases and J 1 base; nucleotides not matched to a gene: 10. The CDR3 runs 16 residues. The CDR3 DNA reads TGTGCCAGCAGGCCATGGTCGGGACAGGGATCCTACGAGCAGTACTTC. It specifies CASRPWSGQGSYEQYF.

The chain carries TRBV11-2 and TRBJ2-7; 10 nucleotides agree with TRBD2. The CDR3 is 14 residues long. V was pared by 7 bases and J by 0 bases, with 3 bases of the junction left unmatched. CDR1 is SGHAT, CDR2 FQNNGV, per germline. The CDR3 coding sequence is TGTGCCAGCAACCTAGCGGGGGCCTCCTACGAGCAGTACTTC. Its protein is CASNLAGASYEQYF.

This clone was observed a single time. V and J are TRBV30 and TRBJ2-3; 9 bases map to TRBD2. Germline-derived CDR1 and CDR2 are GTSNPN and SVGIG (reference sequence). The CDR3 consists of 15 residues. J was trimmed by 2 bases and V by 2 bases; bases with no gene match: 5. This chain's CDR3 is CAWSIGTSPTDTQYF. The DNA for the CDR3 is TGTGCCTGGAGTATCGGGACTAGCCCCACAGATACGCAGTATTTT.

The rearrangement uses TRBV4-1 and TRBJ1-1; D may be TRBD1 (6 bases). Trimming shortened V by 0 bases and J by 3 bases, and 17 bases separated the two germline ends. The CDR3 has 17 residues. From germline, CDR1 is MGHRA and CDR2 YSYEKL. This CDR3 is CASSQDLSGVGDTEAFF. For the CDR3, the DNA is TGCGCCAGCAGCCAAGATCTGTCAGGGGTGGGTGACACTGAAGCTTTCTTT.

This chain links TRBV27 with TRBJ1-1; D is perhaps TRBD1 (5 bases). Germline V gene sequence: CDR1 MNHEY, CDR2 SMNVEV (reference sequence). CDR3 length equals 14 residues. With 3 bases removed from V and 5 bases from J, the gap between germline ends came to 13 bases. Here the CDR3 reads CASSFRGVGTEAFF. CDR3 coding DNA: TGTGCCAGCAGTTTCCGGGGGGTGGGGACTGAAGCTTTCTTT.

This clone is a singleton in its sample. The V gene is TRBV4-2, the J gene TRBJ2-1, with 11 nucleotides matching TRBD2. This CDR3 is built from 17 residues. Germline loops: CDR1 LGHNA, CDR2 YNFKEQ. Trimming cost V 3 bases and J 8 bases; bases outside gene matches: 12. Here the CDR3 DNA reads TGTGCCAGCAGCCAGGCAATAAGTAGCGGGGGGGCTGATGAGCAGTTCTTC. Translating gives CASSQAISSGGADEQFF.

CDR3 residues: CASSISGTGPTWELFF. The CDR3 bases are TGTGCCAGCAGCATCTCCGGGACAGGCCCGACTTGGGAGCTGTTTTTT. This chain connects TRBV7-3 to TRBJ2-2; 8 bases line up with TRBD1. V lost 5 bases to trimming and J lost 9 bases; unmatched junction nucleotides: 14. The V gene's germline CDR1 is SGHTA and CDR2 FQGTGA. The CDR3 spans 16 residues. Based on the CDR3 plus reference TRBV7-3 and TRBJ2-2, the full variable domain is GAGVSQTPSNKVTEKGKYVELRCDPISGHTALYWYRQSLGQGPEFLIYFQGTGAADDSGLPNDRFFAVRPEGSVSTLKIQRTERGDSAVYLCASSISGTGPTWELFFGEGSRLTVL.

CDR3 sequence: CASSPEWGRNRNTEAFF. The DNA of the CDR3 is TGTGCCAGCAGTCCCGAGTGGGGCCGTAATAGGAACACTGAAGCTTTCTTT. V usage is TRBV7-9 and J usage is TRBJ1-1; D is perhaps TRBD1 (5 bases). CDR3 length: 17 residues. Deletions cut 6 bases from V and 1 base from J, with 21 bases between. In germline, CDR1 is SEHNR, CDR2 FQNEAQ (reference sequence).